Listed below are T cell receptor beta chains from one sample, sequenced in a study of T cells in Graves' hyperthyroidism and ophthalmopathy. TCRdb processed the multiplex PCR reads anew with MiXCR; each CDR3 protein has one entry. This table has 550,000 to 800,000 distinct CDR3 sequences, around a sixth appearing once. Sequenced input: blood. These receptors were collected from a man in his forties or fifties with Graves' hyperthyroidism. The CDR3 runs from the conserved cysteine through the conserved F or W. The order of the fields is D gene, CDR3 length, clone size, V gene, J gene, CDR3 DNA, CDR3 protein. A D gene is named only where the DNA matches it firmly. Expanded clones get a size class; other rows say once, few or many, or leave the size out.

>.|18|few|TRBV10-3|TRBJ2-2
TGTGCCATCAGTGAGCCCTTCATCTATGGCAGTAACACCGGGGAGCTGTTTTTT
CAISEPFIYGSNTGELFF
>TRBD1|15|many|TRBV11-2|TRBJ2-7
TGTGCCAGCAGCCTCGACAGGGGGGAAGCCTACGAGCAGTACTTC
CASSLDRGEAYEQYF
>.|14|many|TRBV6-5|TRBJ1-2
TGTGCCAGCAGTTACCAGGCGTTAATGGGTGGCTACACCTTC
CASSYQALMGGYTF
>.|15|.|TRBV27|TRBJ2-3
TGTGCCAGCAGTTCGTTACAGGGAGGGGCAGATACGCAGTATTTT
CASSSLQGGADTQYF
>TRBD1|13|.|TRBV5-4|TRBJ1-2
TGTGCCAGCAGCTCCGGGACAGGGGTCGGCTACACCTTC
CASSSGTGVGYTF
>.|14|few|TRBV14|TRBJ2-5
TGTGCCAGCCGAGGATCCGGCGCCTGGGAGACCCAGTACTTC
CASRGSGAWETQYF
>.|16|few|TRBV14|TRBJ1-3
TGTGCCAGCAGCCCACGTATTACAGGGTCTGGAAACACCATATATTTT
CASSPRITGSGNTIYF
>TRBD1|15|many|TRBV7-3|TRBJ2-1
TGTGCCAGCAGCTTAGCGGGACAGGGGGTGGAAGAGCAGTTCTTC
CASSLAGQGVEEQFF
>.|16|few|TRBV11-2|TRBJ1-3
TGTGCCAGCAGCTTAGAGGCTGGCAGCTCTGGAAACACCATCTATTTT
CASSLEAGSSGNTIYF
>TRBD1|15|few|TRBV13|TRBJ1-1
TGTGCCAGCAGCCGAGGGACAGGGGACGCCCGGCGAGCTTTCTTT
CASSRGTGDARRAFF
>.|13|many|TRBV20-1|TRBJ2-5
TGCAGTGCTAGAGATAACGGCAAAGAGACCCAGTACTTC
CSARDNGKETQYF
>TRBD2|15|many|TRBV7-2|TRBJ2-2
TGTGCCAGCAGTCTGGGACTAGCGGGAGTAGGGGAGCTGTTTTTT
CASSLGLAGVGELFF
>.|18|few|TRBV4-1|TRBJ2-7
TGCGCCAGCAGCCAAGGTGTCCTACAGCGGGCGAGCTCCTACGAGCAGTACTTC
CASSQGVLQRASSYEQYF